This T cell receptor (beta chain) comes out of a study of cytotoxic CD8 clonotypes in ibrutinib-treated CLL. About the research overall: In all, about a dozen patients were relapsed/refractory, under 16 were treatment-naive and 17 to 18 were IGHV unmutated.

Deep sequencing aimed at 1 in 200,000 to 1 in 1 million T cells' resolution. The assay was immunoSEQ multiplex PCR, and TCRdb's table has in-frame clones only and misses some. Among 110,000 to 150,000 clones listed, 79% were seen once. V trimming: 4 bases; J trimming: 2 bases; junction bases outside the gene matches: 1. There are 13 residues in the CDR3. From germline, CDR1 is MNHEY and CDR2 SVGAGI. The input for sequencing was PBMCs, taken after 12 months of ibrutinib treatment. The receptor's source is a human donor with chronic lymphocytic leukemia. The chain links TRBV6-5 to TRBJ2-5; 7 bases match TRBD1. CDR3 sequence: CASSWGQQETQYF. The DNA of the CDR3 is TGTGCCAGCAGTTGGGGACAGCAAGAGACCCAGTACTTC.